One sample yielded the 23 T cell receptor beta chains listed below, sequenced in a study of vaccination and CD4 T cells after COVID-19. Antigens for these TCRs are unknown. Cultured CD4+ T-cell DNA underwent Oncomine TCR Beta short-read sequencing. MiXCR, applied by TCRdb to the PCR reads, yields one record per CDR3 protein. The profile shows some 16,000 distinct CDR3 sequences, approximately 70% of them singletons. Specified treatment: approximately 11-day PBMC culture with coronavirus spike peptide pools or control peptides (ViraFEST assay). Sequenced sample: CD4+ T cells from blood, cultured in vitro. The receptors derive from a human donor who had recovered from COVID-19.

The V call is TRBV27, the J call TRBJ1-6, with D unresolved. This CDR3 has 14 amino acids. Germline V gene lookup returns CDR1 MNHEY and CDR2 SMNVEV (reference sequence). V lost 7 bases to trimming and J lost 9 bases, with 16 bases between them. CDR3 sequence (DNA): TGTGCCAGCACCCCAGGAGTCCGGGGTTCACCCCTCCACTTT. Its protein is CASTPGVRGSPLHF.

This clonotype has a handful of counts. This chain uses TRBV7-2 with TRBJ2-3; 11 bases agree with TRBD2. Germline loops: CDR1 SGHTA, CDR2 FQGNSA. Trimming cost V 4 bases and J 4 bases; bases outside gene matches: 10. The CDR3 covers 17 residues. The DNA of the CDR3 is TGTGCCAGCAGCTCCCTAGGAGTTAGCGGGAGGGCAGATACGCAGTATTTT. Translating gives CASSSLGVSGRADTQYF.

This chain links TRBV7-9 with TRBJ1-5; a weak D match, TRBD1 (6 bases). The germline V gene encodes CDR1 SEHNR and CDR2 FQNEAQ (reference sequence). V was trimmed by 5 bases and J by 7 bases, leaving 21 bases between them. CDR3 length equals 16 residues. CDR3 sequence reads: CASSPIGQKGNQPQHF. The CDR3 nucleotides are TGTGCCAGCAGCCCCATCGGACAGAAAGGTAACCAGCCCCAGCATTTT.

This sequence joins TRBV6-1 and TRBJ1-2, with a possible D match to TRBD1 (5 bases). The length of the CDR3 is 13 residues. Germline CDR1 and CDR2: MNHNS and SASEGT. Trimming stripped 4 bases from V and 4 bases from J, with 10 bases between. CDR3 region: CASSVGGSYGYTF. The CDR3 DNA reads as TGTGCCAGCAGTGTGGGGGGGAGCTATGGCTACACCTTC.

This clonotype was observed a single time. The chain couples TRBV7-2 to TRBJ2-2, with D perhaps being TRBD1 or TRBD2 (6 bases each). There are 16 residues in the CDR3. The germline CDR1 and CDR2 sequences are SGHTA and FQGNSA. V was clipped by 3 bases and J by 3 bases, with 14 bases between them. CDR3 sequence reads: CASSLGGDIYTGELFF. The CDR3 coding sequence is TGTGCCAGCAGCTTGGGCGGGGACATATACACCGGGGAGCTGTTTTTT.

CDR3 amino acids: CASSSPGVAEYSNQPQHF. The CDR3, as DNA: TGTGCCAGCAGTTCGCCTGGTGTAGCAGAATATAGCAATCAGCCCCAGCATTTT. This rearrangement joins TRBV6-2 or TRBV6-3 to TRBJ1-5; no definite D call. The CDR3 covers 18 residues. V was trimmed by 4 bases and J by 0 bases, leaving 19 bases between them. The germline CDR1 and CDR2 sequences are MNHEY and SVGEGT.

The V call is TRBV27, the J call TRBJ2-7, with 9 bases fitting TRBD1. Germline V gene data show CDR1 as MNHEY and CDR2 as SMNVEV (reference sequence). The CDR3 covers 14 residues. V shed 4 bases and J 5 bases; nucleotides not matched to a gene: 6. In nucleotides, the CDR3 is TGTGCCAGCAGTTACGGGACAGGGACCCACGAGCAGTACTTC. The encoded protein is CASSYGTGTHEQYF.

The chain couples TRBV2 to TRBJ1-5, with TRBD1 matching 8 bases. V shed 6 bases, J shed 0 bases, and the junction held 4 bases outside the gene matches. From germline, CDR1 is SNHLY and CDR2 FYNNEI. The CDR3 sequence is 15 residues long. The CDR3 sequence: CASRPGGNSNQPQHF. The DNA for the CDR3 is TGTGCCAGCAGACCAGGGGGCAATAGCAATCAGCCCCAGCATTTT.

This clonotype was seen more than once but under ten times. The chain employs TRBV6-2 or TRBV6-3 and TRBJ1-1; D uncertain. This CDR3 region has 13 residues. CDR1 and CDR2 (germline): MNHEY, SVGEGT. Trimming pared 4 bases from V and 0 bases from J, leaving 6 bases between. The DNA of the CDR3 is TGTGCCAGCAGTTCTCCTATGAACACTGAAGCTTTCTTT. The encoded protein is CASSSPMNTEAFF.

The rearrangement joins TRBV6-1 to TRBJ1-2; possible D gene TRBD1, 5 bases. The CDR3 has 17 amino acids. Trimming removed 4 bases from V and 1 base from J, with 19 bases in between. The germline gives CDR1 MNHNS, CDR2 SASEGT. The CDR3 sequence: CASSALDNQGINYGYTF. CDR3 DNA: TGTGCCAGCAGTGCCCTCGACAACCAGGGAATTAACTATGGCTACACCTTC.

This clonotype occurred a few times. This chain uses TRBV6-5 with TRBJ1-2; D might be TRBD1 (6 bases). From germline, CDR1 is MNHEY and CDR2 SVGAGI. This CDR3 has 16 amino acids. V was cut by 2 bases and J by 4 bases, with 17 bases left in between. The CDR3 region is CASSYRPSGTSYGYTF. In nucleotides, the CDR3 is TGTGCCAGCAGTTACCGTCCCTCCGGGACAAGCTATGGCTACACCTTC.

The chain is built from TRBV19 and TRBJ2-3; 7 nucleotides agree with TRBD2. This CDR3 comprises 16 residues. Germline lookup yields CDR1 LNHDA and CDR2 SQIVND (reference sequence). J lost 9 bases, V lost 10 bases, and 22 bases had no gene match. The CDR3 spells CATKRAGPSMADTQYF. The CDR3 DNA reads TGTGCCACCAAGAGAGCGGGGCCCAGTATGGCCGACACGCAGTATTTT. The full variable domain, rest sourced from reference TRBV19 and TRBJ2-3, is DGGITQSPKYLFRKEGQNVTLSCEQNLNHDAMYWYRQDPGQGLRLIYYSQIVNDFQKGDIAEGYSVSREKKESFPLTVTSAQKNPTAFYLCATKRAGPSMADTQYFGPGTRLTVL.

The chain employs TRBV6-4 and TRBJ1-1; D uncertain. The germline CDR1 and CDR2 sequences are MRHNA and SNTAGT. The CDR3 sequence is 13 residues long. Trimming took 2 bases from V and 1 from J, leaving 5 bases between them. The CDR3, as DNA: TGTGCCAGCAGTGACCGAGAGAACACTGAAGCTTTCTTT. Translated: CASSDRENTEAFF.

The chain joins TRBV20-1 to TRBJ1-2; possibly TRBD1 for D (5 bases). The CDR3 runs 15 residues. The germline gives CDR1 DFQATT, CDR2 SNEGSKA (reference sequence). V dropped 5 bases and J dropped 2 bases, with 18 bases sitting between them. The CDR3 protein is CSALNAGRGNYGYTF. The CDR3 coding sequence is TGCAGTGCTTTAAACGCAGGGCGCGGGAACTATGGCTACACCTTC.

The genes are TRBV24-1 and TRBJ1-3; TRBD1 matches 12 bases. Germline-derived CDR1 and CDR2 are KGHDR and SFDVKD. With 4 bases clipped from V and 8 bases from J, the junction kept 8 bases outside the gene matches. This CDR3 is 16 amino acids long. The CDR3 DNA sequence: TGTGCCACCAGTGACCCCTCCGGGACAGGGGGCGACACCATATATTTT. As protein: CATSDPSGTGGDTIYF.

The chain links TRBV20-1 to TRBJ1-6; 7 bases fit TRBD1. Germline-derived CDR1 and CDR2 are DFQATT and SNEGSKA (reference sequence). The CDR3 has 13 residues. The J segment lost 2 bases and the V segment lost 8 bases, leaving 3 bases of the junction unmatched. Here the CDR3 reads CSTGTAYNSPLHF. DNA of the CDR3: TGCAGTACCGGGACAGCCTATAATTCACCCCTCCACTTT.

The chain is built from TRBV20-1 and TRBJ1-5; TRBD1 matches 10 bases. The germline gives CDR1 DFQATT, CDR2 SNEGSKA (reference sequence). V dropped 7 bases and J dropped 4; count of bases not matched to a gene: 4. The CDR3 is made up of 13 amino acids. The DNA for the CDR3 is TGCAGTGGGACAGGGGGAAGGAATCAGCCCCAGCATTTT. Amino acids: CSGTGGRNQPQHF.

The chain combines TRBV27 with TRBJ2-3; unclear D gene. Germline V gene sequence: CDR1 MNHEY, CDR2 SMNVEV (reference sequence). The CDR3 is 14 residues long. Trimming shortened V by 0 bases and J by 2 bases, and 6 bases separated the two germline ends. CDR3 protein: CASSLSSSTDTQYF. CDR3 DNA: TGTGCCAGCAGTTTATCATCGTCCACAGATACGCAGTATTTT.

The rearrangement uses TRBV6-5 and TRBJ2-7; a weak D match, TRBD2 (6 bases). V shed 1 base and J shed 2 bases, with 9 bases lying between them. CDR1 MNHEY and CDR2 SVGAGI come from the germline V gene. The CDR3 covers 14 residues. The CDR3 bases are TGTGCCAGCAGTTACTTGGGGGGTCCCTACGAGCAGTACTTC. Its translation is CASSYLGGPYEQYF.

This chain uses TRBV28 with TRBJ1-6, with TRBD1 matching over 9 bases. V lost 5 bases to trimming and J lost 6 bases; unmatched junction nucleotides: 5. Germline loops: CDR1 MDHEN, CDR2 SYDVKM. The CDR3 consists of 15 residues. CDR3 sequence reads: CASSAPGQGNSPLHF. DNA for the CDR3: TGTGCCAGCAGTGCCCCGGGACAGGGTAATTCACCCCTCCACTTT. The whole variable domain, remainder taken from reference TRBV28 and TRBJ1-6, is DVKVTQSSRYLVKRTGEKVFLECVQDMDHENMFWYRQDPGLGLRLIYFSYDVKMKEKGDIPEGYSVSREKKERFSLILESASTNQTSMYLCASSAPGQGNSPLHFGNGTRLTVT.

This clonotype was counted once. The genes are TRBV7-2 and TRBJ2-3; weak D call: TRBD2 (5 bases). V lost 3 bases and J 6 bases, leaving 13 bases between the germline ends. The length of the CDR3 is 14 residues. CDR1 and CDR2 from the germline V gene are SGHTA and FQGNSA. CDR3 nucleotides: TGTGCCAGCAGCTTGCCGGGTCGCGGGGATACGCAGTATTTT. Translating gives CASSLPGRGDTQYF.

The chain carries TRBV20-1 and TRBJ2-5; 11 bases align to TRBD2. Germline V gene lookup returns CDR1 DFQATT and CDR2 SNEGSKA (reference sequence). V gave up 7 bases and J gave up 4 bases; unmatched junction bases: 14. The CDR3 covers 16 residues. The DNA for the CDR3 is TGCAGTGGTCAAACTAGCGGGAGTTGGGGAAGAGAGACCCAGTACTTC. It specifies CSGQTSGSWGRETQYF.

The CDR3 DNA is TGCAGTGCTGCCCAGACTAGAATTGGCACAGATACGCAGTATTTT. Translation: CSAAQTRIGTDTQYF. The chain uses TRBV20-1 and TRBJ2-3, with D possibly being TRBD2 (6 bases). The CDR3 is 15 residues long. V lost 5 bases to trimming and J lost 1 base, with 16 bases between them. The V gene's germline CDR1 is DFQATT and CDR2 SNEGSKA (reference sequence).